The clone carrying this T cell receptor (beta chain) appeared a few times. The sample comes from a study of PD-L1 blockade in urothelial cancer. The CDR3 is 15 amino acids. With 0 bases removed from V and 6 bases from J, the gap between germline ends came to 14 bases. CDR1 is KGHSY, CDR2 FQNENV, per germline. The data were produced by immunoSEQ multiplex PCR, yet TCRdb's version contains in-frame clones alone and is incomplete. There are about 50,000 clones in the sample; around 90% occur only once, and approximately 7.7% lies in the top ten. The chain employs TRBV16 and TRBJ1-1, with unresolved D. Sequencing was performed on PBMCs, taken around atezolizumab (anti-PD-L1) treatment. This clonotype originated in a man in his 60s with urothelial cancer. CDR3 sequence reads: CASSQSVSGGAEAFF. CDR3 DNA: TGTGCCAGCAGCCAATCGGTGTCCGGCGGCGCTGAAGCTTTCTTT.